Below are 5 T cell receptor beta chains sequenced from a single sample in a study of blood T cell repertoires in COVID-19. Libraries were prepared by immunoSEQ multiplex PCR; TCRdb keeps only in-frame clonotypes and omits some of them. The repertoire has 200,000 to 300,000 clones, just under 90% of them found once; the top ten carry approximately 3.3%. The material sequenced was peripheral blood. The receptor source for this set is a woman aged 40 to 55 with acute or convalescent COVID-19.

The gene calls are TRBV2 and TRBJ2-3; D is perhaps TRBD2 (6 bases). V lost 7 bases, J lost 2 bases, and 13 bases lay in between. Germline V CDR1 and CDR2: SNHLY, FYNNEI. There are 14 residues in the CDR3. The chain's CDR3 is CASNPRTTTDTQYF. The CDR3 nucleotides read TGTGCCAGCAACCCCCGGACTACCACAGATACGCAGTATTTT. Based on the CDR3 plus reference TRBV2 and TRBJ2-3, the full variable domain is EPEVTQTPSHQVTQMGQEVILRCVPISNHLYFYWYRQILGQKVEFLVSFYNNEISEKSEIFDDQFSVERPDGSNFTLKIRSTKLEDSAMYFCASNPRTTTDTQYFGPGTRLTVL.

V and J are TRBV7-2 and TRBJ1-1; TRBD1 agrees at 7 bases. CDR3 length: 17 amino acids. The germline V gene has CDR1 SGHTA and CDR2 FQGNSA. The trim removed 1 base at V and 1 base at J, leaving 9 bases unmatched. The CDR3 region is CASSLDRQGEWNTEAFF. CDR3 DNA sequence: TGTGCCAGCAGCTTAGACAGACAGGGTGAGTGGAACACTGAAGCTTTCTTT.

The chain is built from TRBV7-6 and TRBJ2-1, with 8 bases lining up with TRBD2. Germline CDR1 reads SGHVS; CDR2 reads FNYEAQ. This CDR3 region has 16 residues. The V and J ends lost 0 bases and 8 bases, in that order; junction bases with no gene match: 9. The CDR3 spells CASSLALLAEMDEQFF. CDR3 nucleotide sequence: TGTGCCAGCAGCTTAGCTTTACTAGCGGAGATGGATGAGCAGTTCTTC.

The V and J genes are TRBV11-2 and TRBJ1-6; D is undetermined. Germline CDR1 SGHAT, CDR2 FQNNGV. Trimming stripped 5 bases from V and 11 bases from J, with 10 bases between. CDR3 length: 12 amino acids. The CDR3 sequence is CASSPQMAPLHF. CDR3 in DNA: TGTGCCAGCAGCCCACAAATGGCACCCCTCCACTTT.

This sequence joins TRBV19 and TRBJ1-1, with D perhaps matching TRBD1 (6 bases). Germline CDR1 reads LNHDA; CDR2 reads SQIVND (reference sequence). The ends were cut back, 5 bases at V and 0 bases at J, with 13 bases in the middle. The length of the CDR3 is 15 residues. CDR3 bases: TGTGCCAGTAGTCCCAGGGACACCATGAACACTGAAGCTTTCTTT. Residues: CASSPRDTMNTEAFF.